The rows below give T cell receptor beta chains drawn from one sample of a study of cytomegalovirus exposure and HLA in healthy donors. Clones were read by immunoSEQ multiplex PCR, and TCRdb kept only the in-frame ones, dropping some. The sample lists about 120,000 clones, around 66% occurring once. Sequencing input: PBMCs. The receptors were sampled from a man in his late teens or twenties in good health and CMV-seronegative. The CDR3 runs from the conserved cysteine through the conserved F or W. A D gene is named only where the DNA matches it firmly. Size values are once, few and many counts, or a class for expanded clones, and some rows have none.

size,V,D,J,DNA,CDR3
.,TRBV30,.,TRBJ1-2,TGTGCCTGGAGTGTACTTTGGGGCCGGGTTCCTAACTATGGCTACACCTTC,CAWSVLWGRVPNYGYTF
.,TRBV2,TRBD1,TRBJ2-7,TGTGCCAGCAGGGGACAGATTTACGAGCAGTACTTC,CASRGQIYEQYF
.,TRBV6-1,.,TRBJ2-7,TGTGCCAGCAGTGTTGGTCAGAACTACGAGCAGTACTTC,CASSVGQNYEQYF
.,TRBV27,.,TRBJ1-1,TGTGCCAGCAGGAAATCAGGGGAAGCTTTCTTT,CASRKSGEAFF
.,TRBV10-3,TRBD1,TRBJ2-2,TGTGCCATCAACAAGGGGGCGGGGAACACCGGGGAGCTGTTTTTT,CAINKGAGNTGELFF
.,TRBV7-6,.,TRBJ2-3,TGTGCCAGCAGCCCGGGGTTAGGCGGGGGACACACAGATACGCAGTATTTT,CASSPGLGGGHTDTQYF
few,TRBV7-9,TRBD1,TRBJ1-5,TGTTCCAGCAGCTCGACAGGGGGCGGGCAGCCCCAGCATTTT,CSSSSTGGGQPQHF
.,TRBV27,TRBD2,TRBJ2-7,TGTGCCAGCATTCGAAGGACTAGCGGGAGGGCCGCGTCCTACGAGCAGTACTTC,CASIRRTSGRAASYEQYF
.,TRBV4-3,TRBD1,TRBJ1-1,TGCGCCAGCAGCCAGAGGGGGCGGAGGACTGAAGCTTTCTTT,CASSQRGRRTEAFF
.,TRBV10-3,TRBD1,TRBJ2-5,TGTGCCATCAGTAGGGGGCCCCCGTCGGAGACCCAGTACTTC,CAISRGPPSETQYF
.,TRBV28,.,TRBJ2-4,TGTGCCAGCAGTCAACCCATCGGGACCAAAAACATTCAGTACTTC,CASSQPIGTKNIQYF
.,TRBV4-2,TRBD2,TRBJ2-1,TGTGCCAGCACCCCTCGGGGCGGGAGCTTTGGTAATGAGCAGTTCTTC,CASTPRGGSFGNEQFF
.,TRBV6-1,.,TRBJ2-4,TGTGCCAGCGACTCAGGGGGGCCGGCCAAAAACATTCAGTACTTC,CASDSGGPAKNIQYF
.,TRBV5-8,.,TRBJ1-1,TGTGCCAGCAGCTTGTTAGCAAAGGGGGCTTTCTTT,CASSLLAKGAFF
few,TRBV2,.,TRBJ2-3,TGTGCCAGCAGAGACCGACAGGTACGCACAGATACGCAGTATTTT,CASRDRQVRTDTQYF
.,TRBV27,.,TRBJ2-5,TGTGCCAGCAGTTTTACGCCCCCGGGGGAGACCCAGTACTTC,CASSFTPPGETQYF
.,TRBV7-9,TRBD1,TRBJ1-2,TGTGCCAGCAGCCAGGGACAGCCCCGTGCGCCTAACTATGGCTACACCTTC,CASSQGQPRAPNYGYTF
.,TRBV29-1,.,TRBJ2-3,TGCAGCGTTGAGAGGGCCAGCCTCACTAGCACAGATACGCAGTATTTT,CSVERASLTSTDTQYF
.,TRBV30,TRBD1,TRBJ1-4,TGTGCCTGGAGTCCGGGACAGGGGACTAATGAAAAACTGTTTTTT,CAWSPGQGTNEKLFF
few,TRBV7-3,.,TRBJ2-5,TGTGCCAGCAGCGTCGTCCCGGGACTAGAGACCCAGTACTTC,CASSVVPGLETQYF